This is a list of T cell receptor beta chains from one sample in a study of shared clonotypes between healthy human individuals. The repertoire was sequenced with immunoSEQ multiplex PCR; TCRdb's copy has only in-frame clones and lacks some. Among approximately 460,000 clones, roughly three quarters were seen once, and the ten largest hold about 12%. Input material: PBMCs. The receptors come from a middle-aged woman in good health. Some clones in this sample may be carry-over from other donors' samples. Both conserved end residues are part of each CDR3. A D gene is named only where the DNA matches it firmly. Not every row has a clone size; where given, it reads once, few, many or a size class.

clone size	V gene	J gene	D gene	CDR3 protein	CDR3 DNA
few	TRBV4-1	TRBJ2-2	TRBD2	CASRVNRWGSGTSTGELFF	TGCGCCAGCAGGGTCAACCGTTGGGGTAGCGGGACGAGCACCGGGGAGCTGTTTTTT
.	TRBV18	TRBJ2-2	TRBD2	CASSPAETSLNTGELFF	TGTGCCAGCTCACCGGCCGAGACTAGCTTAAACACCGGGGAGCTGTTTTTT
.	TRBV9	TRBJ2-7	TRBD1	CASSPRGLRGEQYF	TGTGCCAGCAGCCCCCGCGGGCTCAGGGGGGAGCAGTACTTC
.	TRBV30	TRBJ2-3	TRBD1	CAWSVTGGPDTQCF	TGTGCCTGGAGCGTTACAGGGGGCCCAGATACGCAGTGTTTT
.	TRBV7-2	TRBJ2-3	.	CASSLRLHTDTQYF	TGTGCCAGCAGCTTACGTCTCCACACAGATACGCAGTATTTT
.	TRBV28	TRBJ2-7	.	CASSFRGSYEQYF	TGTGCCAGCAGTTTTCGCGGCAGCTACGAGCAGTACTTC
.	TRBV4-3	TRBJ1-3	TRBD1	CASSQDLRGGGNTIYF	TGCGCCAGCAGCCAAGATCTCAGGGGGGGTGGAAACACCATATATTTT
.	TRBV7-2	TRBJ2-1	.	CASSLTGRQFF	TGTGCCAGCAGCTTAACAGGGCGGCAGTTCTTC
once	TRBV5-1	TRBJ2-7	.	CASSLSGQYEQYF	TGCGCCAGCAGCTTGTCGGGGCAGTACGAGCAGTACTTC
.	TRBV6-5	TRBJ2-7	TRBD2	CASSTRGRVVEQYF	TGTGCCAGCAGTACCCGCGGGAGGGTAGTTGAGCAGTACTTC
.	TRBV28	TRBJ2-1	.	CASSLRGSYNEQFF	TGTGCCAGCAGTTTACGGGGCTCCTACAATGAGCAGTTCTTC
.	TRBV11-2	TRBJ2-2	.	CASSLDLWQGITGELFF	TGTGCCAGCAGCTTAGATCTCTGGCAGGGGATCACCGGGGAGCTGTTTTTT
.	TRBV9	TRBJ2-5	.	CASSVGQTFQETQYF	TGTGCCAGCAGCGTAGGGCAGACTTTTCAAGAGACCCAGTACTTC
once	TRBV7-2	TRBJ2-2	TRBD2	CASSLVAAGTGELFF	TGTGCCAGCAGCTTAGTCGCAGCGGGAACCGGGGAGCTGTTTTTT
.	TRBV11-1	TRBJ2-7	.	CASSPDGSPDYEQYF	TGTGCCAGCAGCCCAGATGGTTCACCCGACTACGAGCAGTACTTC
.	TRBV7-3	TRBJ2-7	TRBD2	CASSLRPSGSLFEQYF	TGTGCCAGCAGCTTACGGCCCAGCGGGAGTCTTTTCGAGCAGTACTTC
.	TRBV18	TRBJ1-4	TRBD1	CASSPVSQGGNEKLFF	TGTGCCAGCTCACCAGTTTCGCAGGGGGGCAATGAAAAACTGTTTTTT
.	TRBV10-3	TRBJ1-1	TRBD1	CAISESGQGMHTEAFF	TGTGCCATCAGTGAGTCTGGACAGGGTATGCACACTGAAGCTTTCTTT
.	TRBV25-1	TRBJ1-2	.	CASSDSRVNGYTF	TGTGCCAGCAGTGATAGCAGGGTCAATGGCTACACCTTC
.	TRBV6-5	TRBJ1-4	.	CASSTGSNEKLFF	TGTGCCAGCAGTACAGGGTCTAATGAAAAACTGTTTTTT
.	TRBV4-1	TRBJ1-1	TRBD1	CASSRRQGLNTEAFF	TGCGCCAGCAGCCGCCGACAGGGCCTGAACACTGAAGCTTTCTTT
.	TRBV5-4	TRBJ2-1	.	CASSVGTGGYNEQFF	TGTGCCAGCAGCGTCGGAACAGGTGGCTACAATGAGCAGTTCTTC
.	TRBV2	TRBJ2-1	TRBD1	CASTQGQGVGNEQFF	TGTGCCAGCACCCAGGGACAGGGGGTTGGCAATGAGCAGTTCTTC
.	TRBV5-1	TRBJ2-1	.	CASRGYNEQFF	TGCGCCAGCAGAGGCTACAATGAGCAGTTCTTC
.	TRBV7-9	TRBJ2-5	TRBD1	CASIILGQVQGETQYF	TGTGCCAGCATCATCCTCGGACAGGTCCAGGGAGAGACCCAGTACTTC
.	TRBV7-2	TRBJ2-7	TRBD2	CASSLSSGDLYEQYF	TGTGCCAGCAGCTTATCTAGCGGAGATCTTTACGAGCAGTACTTC
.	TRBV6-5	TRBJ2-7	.	CASSQLGDMAYEQYF	TGTGCCAGCAGCCAGTTGGGGGATATGGCCTACGAGCAGTACTTC
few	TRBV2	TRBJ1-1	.	CASRADRNTEAFF	TGTGCCAGCAGGGCGGACAGGAACACTGAAGCTTTCTTT
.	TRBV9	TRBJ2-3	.	CASSVGLAGTDTQYF	TGTGCCAGCAGCGTAGGGTTAGCAGGCACAGATACGCAGTATTTT
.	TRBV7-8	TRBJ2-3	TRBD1	CASSLTGGMDTQYF	TGTGCCAGCAGCTTGACAGGGGGAATGGATACGCAGTATTTT
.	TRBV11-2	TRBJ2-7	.	CASSFDWGRVYEQYF	TGTGCCAGCAGCTTCGATTGGGGCAGGGTCTACGAGCAGTACTTC
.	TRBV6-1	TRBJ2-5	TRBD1	CASSDNRNRGHGETQYF	TGTGCCAGCAGTGATAACCGGAACAGGGGACACGGAGAGACCCAGTACTTC
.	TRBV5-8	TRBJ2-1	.	CASSLLRFSGIVFNEQFF	TGTGCCAGCAGCCTGCTAAGGTTTAGCGGAATTGTTTTCAATGAGCAGTTCTTC
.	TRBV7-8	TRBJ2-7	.	CASTLRGPNSYEQYF	TGTGCCAGCACTCTGCGGGGCCCTAACTCCTACGAGCAGTACTTC
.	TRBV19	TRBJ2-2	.	CASSGRAGELFF	TGTGCCAGTAGTGGGCGGGCCGGGGAGCTGTTTTTT
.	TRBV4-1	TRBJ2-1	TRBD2	CASSRGLAGTSSYNEQFF	TGCGCCAGCAGCCGAGGACTAGCGGGAACCAGCTCCTACAATGAGCAGTTCTTC
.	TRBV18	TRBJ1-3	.	CASSPGDPSGNTIYF	TGTGCCAGCTCACCAGGGGACCCCTCTGGAAACACCATATATTTT
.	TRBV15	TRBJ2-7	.	CATSSAGDPTYEQYF	TGTGCCACCAGCTCCGCAGGGGATCCGACCTACGAGCAGTACTTC